The next 12 T cell receptor beta chains were all read from a single sample in a study of T cell responses to AZD1222 COVID-19 vaccine (TCRdb year 2021). The sample's time point label, in plain terms: baseline before first vaccination. The method behind the library was the immunoSEQ multiplex PCR assay. TCRdb's version of the immuneACCESS table is confined to in-frame rearrangements and falls short of the full clone set. An unresolved V gene accounts for under half of the shortfall where checked; the remainder is of unknown origin. This sample lists approximately 190,000 clones; 90% to 95% were detected once. Over 7.5% of the sample is held by the ten biggest clonotypes. This material consisted of peripheral blood, taken on day 0 of AZD1222 vaccination. The source is an adult in good health.

This clone was detected once. The chain couples TRBV7-6 to TRBJ2-3; no clear D gene. V lost 1 base to trimming and J lost 1 base, with 6 bases between them. The CDR3 sequence is 14 residues long. The germline gives CDR1 SGHVS, CDR2 FNYEAQ. CDR3 DNA: TGTGCCAGCAGCTTAGTCGGCCGCACAGATACGCAGTATTTT. This codes for CASSLVGRTDTQYF.

This clone came up a few times. V usage is TRBV6-5 and J usage is TRBJ2-7; 8 positions agree with TRBD2. Germline V gives CDR1 MNHEY, CDR2 SVGAGI. The CDR3 is made up of 13 amino acids. J gave up 6 bases and V 4 bases, and 5 bases lay outside the gene matches. The CDR3 DNA reads TGTGCCAGCAGTTGGGCGGGGGGCCTCGAGCAGTACTTC. As protein: CASSWAGGLEQYF.

The chain has TRBV5-4 and TRBJ1-2; the D gene is possibly TRBD1 (5 bases). This CDR3 contains 15 residues. Trimming left V 0 bases short and J 1 base short, with 10 bases between. Germline values: CDR1 SGHNT, CDR2 YYREEE (reference sequence). The CDR3 sequence is CASSLGQGDNYGYTF. The DNA of the CDR3 is TGTGCCAGCAGCTTGGGGCAGGGAGATAACTATGGCTACACCTTC.

V is TRBV9 and J is TRBJ1-1, with TRBD1 as a possible D gene (5 bases). V lost 4 bases and J lost 1, with 11 bases in between. This CDR3 has 14 residues. Germline V lookup: CDR1 SGDLS, CDR2 YYNGEE. The CDR3 here is CASSRGTGNTEAFF. The CDR3 DNA reads as TGTGCCAGCAGCAGAGGGACGGGGAACACTGAAGCTTTCTTT.

The chain combines TRBV6-5 with TRBJ2-7, with 7 nucleotides matching TRBD1. There are 13 residues in the CDR3. Per germline, CDR1 MNHEY and CDR2 SVGAGI. The junction had 6 bases not matched to a gene; V was cut back by 8 bases and J by 2 bases. CDR3 DNA sequence: TGTGCCAGCTCCGACAGGGTAACCTACGAGCAGTACTTC. This sequence encodes CASSDRVTYEQYF.

V is TRBV19 and J is TRBJ2-1; D is perhaps TRBD2 (5 bases). This CDR3 is 15 amino acids long. In germline, CDR1 is LNHDA, CDR2 SQIVND (reference sequence). Deletions cut 3 bases from V and 0 bases from J, with 9 bases between. The DNA for the CDR3 is TGTGCCAGTAGTATTCCCGGGGTCTCCTACAATGAGCAGTTCTTC. Translating it yields CASSIPGVSYNEQFF.

This clone was detected a few times. The V call is TRBV4-2, the J call TRBJ1-1; D call uncertain. The CDR3 extends over 13 amino acids. Germline CDR1 LGHNA, CDR2 YNFKEQ. Trimming removed 4 bases from V and 1 base from J, with 7 bases in between. The CDR3 sequence: CASSRAKNTEAFF. For the CDR3, the DNA is TGTGCCAGCAGCCGGGCGAAGAACACTGAAGCTTTCTTT.

V and J are TRBV10-3 and TRBJ2-1; 13 bases align to TRBD2. This CDR3 spans 17 amino acids. The J segment lost 4 bases and the V segment lost 7 bases, leaving 10 bases of the junction unmatched. Germline values: CDR1 ENHRY, CDR2 SYGVKD. This CDR3 reads CAITGTSGNDAYNEQFF. In nucleotides, the CDR3 is TGTGCCATCACAGGGACTAGCGGGAATGACGCTTACAATGAGCAGTTCTTC.

This chain joins TRBV7-2 and TRBJ2-5; D may correspond to TRBD1 or TRBD2 (7 bases each). Per germline, CDR1 SGHTA and CDR2 FQGNSA. The length of the CDR3 is 16 residues. The V end lost 7 bases, the J end lost 5 bases, and 23 bases lay between the germline ends. The CDR3 spells CASNLRRGRGTETQYF. Written as DNA, the CDR3 is TGTGCCAGCAACCTTCGTAGGGGGCGGGGGACGGAGACCCAGTACTTC.

The chain has TRBV5-4 and TRBJ2-3; 8 bases are shared with TRBD2. The length of the CDR3 is 15 residues. V gave up 5 bases and J gave up 6 bases; unmatched junction bases: 11. Germline loops: CDR1 SGHNT, CDR2 YYREEE (reference sequence). The DNA for the CDR3 is TGTGCCAGCAGGGGGCCGGGACTAGAAAGGGATACGCAGTATTTT. This encodes CASRGPGLERDTQYF.

V gene TRBV24-1 combines with J gene TRBJ2-2; a weak D match, TRBD2 (6 bases). Deletions cut 5 bases from V and 0 bases from J, with 9 bases between. The length of the CDR3 is 15 residues. The germline V gene encodes CDR1 KGHDR and CDR2 SFDVKD. CDR3 protein: CATSGRGTNTGELFF. The CDR3 DNA follows: TGTGCCACCAGTGGGCGCGGGACGAACACCGGGGAGCTGTTTTTT.

The CDR3 region has the DNA TGCGCCAGCAGGTCAGGGACAGCGGTTGGAAACACCATATATTTT. It encodes CASRSGTAVGNTIYF. The V call is TRBV5-1, the J call TRBJ1-3; 7 bases align to TRBD1. This CDR3 has 15 amino acids. The ends lost 5 bases at V and 3 bases at J; junction bases unmatched: 8. From germline, CDR1 is SGHRS and CDR2 YFSETQ.